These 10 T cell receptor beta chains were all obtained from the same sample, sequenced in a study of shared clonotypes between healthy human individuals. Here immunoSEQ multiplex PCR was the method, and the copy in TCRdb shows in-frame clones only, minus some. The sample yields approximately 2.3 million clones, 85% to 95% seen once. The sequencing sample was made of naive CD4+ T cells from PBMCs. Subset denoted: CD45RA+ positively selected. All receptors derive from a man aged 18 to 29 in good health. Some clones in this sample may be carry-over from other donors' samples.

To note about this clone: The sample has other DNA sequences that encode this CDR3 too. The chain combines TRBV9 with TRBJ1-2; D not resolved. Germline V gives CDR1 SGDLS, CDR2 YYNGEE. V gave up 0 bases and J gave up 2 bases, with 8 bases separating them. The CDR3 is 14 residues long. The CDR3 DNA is TGTGCCAGCAGCGTAGCTACGGGGAACTATGGCTACACCTTC. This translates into CASSVATGNYGYTF.

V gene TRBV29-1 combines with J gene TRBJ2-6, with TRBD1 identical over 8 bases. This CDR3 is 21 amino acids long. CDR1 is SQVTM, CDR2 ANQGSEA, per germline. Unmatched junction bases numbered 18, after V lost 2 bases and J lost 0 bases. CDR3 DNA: TGCAGCGTTGAATGGACCCCACTCCCGGGACAGGAGTACTCTGGGGCCAACGTCCTGACTTTC. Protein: CSVEWTPLPGQEYSGANVLTF.

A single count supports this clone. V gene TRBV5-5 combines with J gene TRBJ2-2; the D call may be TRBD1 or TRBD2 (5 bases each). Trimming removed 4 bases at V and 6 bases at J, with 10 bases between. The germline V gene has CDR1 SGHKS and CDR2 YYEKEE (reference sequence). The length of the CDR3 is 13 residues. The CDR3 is CASSPLGAGELFF. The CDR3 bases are TGTGCCAGCAGCCCGCTGGGGGCCGGGGAGCTGTTTTTT.

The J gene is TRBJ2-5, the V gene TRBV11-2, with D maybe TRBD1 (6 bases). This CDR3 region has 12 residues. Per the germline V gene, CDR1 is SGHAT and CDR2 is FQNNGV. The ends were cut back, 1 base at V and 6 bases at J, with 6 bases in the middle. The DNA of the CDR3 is TGTGCCAGCAGCTTAGGGGGGCAGACCCAGTACTTC. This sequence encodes CASSLGGQTQYF.

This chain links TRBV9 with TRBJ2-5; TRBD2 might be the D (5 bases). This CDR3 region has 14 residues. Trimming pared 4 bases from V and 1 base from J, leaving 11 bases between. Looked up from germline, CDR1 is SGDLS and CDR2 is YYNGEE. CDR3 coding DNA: TGTGCCAGCAGCCTCGGGGTGGGCCAAGAGACCCAGTACTTC. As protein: CASSLGVGQETQYF.

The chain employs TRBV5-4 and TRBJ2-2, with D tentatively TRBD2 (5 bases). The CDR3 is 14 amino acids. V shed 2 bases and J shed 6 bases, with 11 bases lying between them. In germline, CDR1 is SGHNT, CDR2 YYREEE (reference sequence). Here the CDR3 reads CASSFGFSAGELFF. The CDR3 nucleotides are TGTGCCAGCAGCTTCGGGTTTAGCGCCGGGGAGCTGTTTTTT.

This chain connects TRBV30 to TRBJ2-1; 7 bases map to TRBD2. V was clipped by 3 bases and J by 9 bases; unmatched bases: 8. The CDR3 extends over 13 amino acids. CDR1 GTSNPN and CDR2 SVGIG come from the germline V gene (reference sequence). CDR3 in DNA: TGTGCCTGGAGAGGCGGGAGTATGGGTGAGCAGTTCTTC. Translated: CAWRGGSMGEQFF.

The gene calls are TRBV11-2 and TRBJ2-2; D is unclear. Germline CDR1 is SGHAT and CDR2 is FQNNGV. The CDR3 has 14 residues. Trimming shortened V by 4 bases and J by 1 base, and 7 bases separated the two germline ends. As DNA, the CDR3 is TGTGCCAGCAGCTCAAGACTGAACACCGGGGAGCTGTTTTTT. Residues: CASSSRLNTGELFF.

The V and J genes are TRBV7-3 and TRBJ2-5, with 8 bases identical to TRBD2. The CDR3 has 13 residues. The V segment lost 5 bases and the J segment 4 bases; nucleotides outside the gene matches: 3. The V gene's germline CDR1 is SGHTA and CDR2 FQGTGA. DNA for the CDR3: TGTGCCAGCAGCCTGACTAGCGCAGAGACCCAGTACTTC. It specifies CASSLTSAETQYF.

The CDR3 sequence: CASSDQAHQPQHF. CDR3 nucleotide sequence: TGTGCCAGCAGTGACCAGGCCCATCAGCCCCAGCATTTT. The chain has TRBV2 and TRBJ1-5; D is undetermined. CDR1 is SNHLY, CDR2 FYNNEI, per germline. Trimming pared 3 bases from V and 5 bases from J, leaving 8 bases between. The CDR3 has 13 amino acids.